These T cell receptor beta chains were read from a single sample in a study of T-cell reconstitution after alpha-beta-depleted transplantation in children. MiXCR, run by TCRdb on the PCR reads, gives a single entry per CDR3 protein. There are a few hundred thousand distinct CDR3 sequences in the sample; 10% occur only once, and roughly 2.5% lies in the top ten. Specimen: PBMCs from the stem cell graft donor, collected from the stem cell graft. These receptors came from a human donor who donated a stem cell graft to a child with acute lymphoblastic leukemia. Each CDR3 is given with its conserved first and last residue.

>TRBV10-3
CAISDFDPGAPNTDTQYF
>TRBV5-1
CASSSGQCLNDYGYTF
>TRBV7-2
CASSTTGDLAKNIQYF
>TRBV20-1
CSAYGLLQETQYF
>TRBV10-3
CAISESRDEGNKNIQYF
>TRBV7-3
CASSLTPAGTSGLGDTQYF
>TRBV12-3/TRBV12-4
CASSLSGQPQHF
>TRBV11-2
CASFNTGGGSRGYTF
>TRBV11-2
CASSLDGLAGGSPNTDTQYF
>TRBV4-1
CASSQGTGQNTIYF
>TRBV5-1
CASSLAGTGLNTEAFF
>TRBV5-1
CASSLGVRDTDTQYF
>TRBV27
CASSSPNGGSGEQYF
>TRBV6-2/TRBV6-3
CASSYKTSGSLEQYF
>TRBV11-2
CASSLVVGGAGGGTEAFF
>TRBV7-3
CASSPGTSGRRGNEQFF
>TRBV18
CASSAPRGARTDTQYF
>TRBV11-2
CASSLGMYSGRSKNIQYF
>TRBV27
CASSLLGHAKDTQYF
>TRBV4-3
CASSHIGQGAGELFF
>TRBV20-1
CSAPRLDRSSYEQYF
>TRBV20-1
CSARGGPSVSYEQYF
>TRBV4-1
CASSQGYGGSYNEQFF
>TRBV5-1
CASSRSGGRGETQYF
>TRBV27
CASRGLAESSYEQYF
>TRBV7-9
CASSFPGADTQYF
>TRBV7-2
CASSSHRTSGSYEQYF
>TRBV20-1
CSARTPNGNTIYF
>TRBV27
CASSLTGENSQYF
>TRBV7-8
CASSFYRGLRNEQFF
>TRBV7-7
CASSLATSNFAGEQFF
>TRBV20-1
CSARVQVYSNQPQHF
>TRBV18
CASSPPGQGVHNEQFF
>TRBV6-5
CASSYGTGVSEKLFF
>TRBV12-3/TRBV12-4
CASDFKGLAGGPISYNEQFF
>TRBV29-1
CSAGTSNSYEQYF
>TRBV20-1
CSASRGAPDTEAFF
>TRBV2
CASVLRTTPYEQYF
>TRBV4-1
CASSQLRGFSPLHF
>TRBV28
CATLTPGVAGGPSMSEQFF
>TRBV27
CASSLLGWTLSTDTQYF
>TRBV5-1
CASSQGTSDNEQYF
>TRBV6-2/TRBV6-3
CASSYLSGTSGRILAKNIQYF
>TRBV28
CASSITGRTGELFF
>TRBV5-1
CASSLETDYEQYF
>TRBV18
CASSPAAGGSNEQFF
>TRBV4-1
CASSQAALADRQFF
>TRBV5-6
CASSLLSPYYEQYF
>TRBV28
CASRTGNYGYTF
>TRBV7-8
CASSFRTEYNEQFF
>TRBV7-3
CASSLIVRAPSSYNEQFF
>TRBV7-8
CASSFFAGNTEAFF
>TRBV12-3/TRBV12-4
CASSPDITAPRTDTQYF
>TRBV20-1
CSASFHRGNTEAFF
>TRBV2
CASRPFLGPRERVYEQYF